What follows is one T cell receptor (beta chain) and its context. This sequence may be a read error, since a much larger clone differs from it by one base. V gave up 4 bases and J gave up 3 bases, with 9 bases separating them. Germline V gives CDR1 ENHRY, CDR2 SYGVKD. The CDR3 consists of 13 residues. The data derive from a study of Graves' ophthalmopathy and Graves' hyperthyroidism. Pregnancy or lactation, uncontrolled infections and other autoimmune diseases were grounds for excluding patients. The authors amplified TCR beta CDR3 regions, and they did so from RNA transcripts for repertoire sequencing. The authors performed first-round RT-PCR with HTBI primers and then a second-round multiplex PCR. TCRdb redid the calling of the multiplex PCR reads with MiXCR, one entry per CDR3 protein. The data contain about 740,000 distinct CDR3 sequences, 40% of them seen just once; the ten biggest clones take up about 40%.

The receptor was derived from an adult man with Graves' ophthalmopathy. Sequencing was carried out using peripheral blood. The gene calls are TRBV10-3 and TRBJ1-2; D is unclear. For the CDR3, the DNA is TGTGCCATCAGTGCAACAGAAGACTATGGCTACACCTTC. Translation gives CAISATEDYGYTF.